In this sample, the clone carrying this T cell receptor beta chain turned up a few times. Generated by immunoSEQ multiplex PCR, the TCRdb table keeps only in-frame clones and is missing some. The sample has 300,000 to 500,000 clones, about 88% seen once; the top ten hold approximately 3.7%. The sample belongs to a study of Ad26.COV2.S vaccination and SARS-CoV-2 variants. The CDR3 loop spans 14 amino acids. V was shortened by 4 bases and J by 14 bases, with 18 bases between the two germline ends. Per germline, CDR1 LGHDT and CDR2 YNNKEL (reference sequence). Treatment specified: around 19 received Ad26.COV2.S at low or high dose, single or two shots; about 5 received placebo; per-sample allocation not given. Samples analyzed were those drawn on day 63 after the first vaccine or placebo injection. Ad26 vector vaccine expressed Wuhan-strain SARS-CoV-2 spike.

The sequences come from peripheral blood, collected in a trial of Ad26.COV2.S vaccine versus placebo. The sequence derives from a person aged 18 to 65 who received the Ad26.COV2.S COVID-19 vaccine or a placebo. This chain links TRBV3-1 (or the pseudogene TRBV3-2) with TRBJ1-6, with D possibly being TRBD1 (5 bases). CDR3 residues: CASSPWDVPGSLHF. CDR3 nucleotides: TGTGCCAGCAGCCCCTGGGACGTTCCAGGATCCCTCCACTTT.